Listed below are T cell receptor beta chains from one sample, sequenced in a study of CD8 T cells in ankylosing spondylitis. TCRdb independently ran MiXCR on the 5' RACE reads; one entry per CDR3 protein. The data show roughly 670,000 distinct CDR3 sequences, roughly 19% seen once. The sequencing sample was made of blood, either unsorted or a sorted T cell fraction (not recorded which). The source of these receptors is a male donor with ankylosing spondylitis. CDR3s include the opening cysteine and the closing phenylalanine or tryptophan. The D gene is left open where the match is weak. Not every row has a clone size; where given, it reads once, few, many or a size class.

j_gene,d_gene,abundance,v_gene,CDR3aa,CDR3nt
TRBJ2-1,-,few,TRBV5-1,CASSEGRHNEQFF,TGCGCCAGCAGCGAGGGCCGCCACAATGAGCAGTTCTTC
TRBJ1-1,-,many,TRBV4-1,CASSQTGIEAFF,TGCGCCAGCAGCCAAACGGGGATTGAAGCTTTCTTT
TRBJ1-1,TRBD1,-,TRBV5-1,CASSLEGGLTEAFF,TGCGCCAGCAGCTTGGAAGGGGGCTTGACTGAAGCTTTCTTT
TRBJ2-2,TRBD2,many,TRBV7-2,CASSLGAGGTGELFF,TGTGCCAGCAGCCTTGGGGCGGGAGGCACCGGGGAGCTGTTTTTT
TRBJ2-7,TRBD1,-,TRBV7-8,CASSHTGDEQYF,TGTGCCAGCAGCCACACAGGGGACGAGCAGTACTTC
TRBJ1-1,TRBD1,few,TRBV6-1,CASSAITFGTLRGDGEAFF,TGTGCCAGCAGTGCCATAACCTTCGGGACTCTCAGGGGGGATGGTGAAGCTTTCTTT
TRBJ2-7,TRBD1,-,TRBV12-3/TRBV12-4,CASSSRDRKAYEQYF,TGTGCCAGCAGTTCCCGGGACAGGAAAGCCTACGAGCAGTACTTC
TRBJ1-2,-,few,TRBV29-1,CSVERAGDYGYTF,TGCAGCGTTGAAAGGGCAGGGGACTATGGCTACACCTTC
TRBJ1-1,-,-,TRBV5-1,CASSLGLGIGNTEAFF,TGCGCCAGCAGCTTGGGGTTGGGGATTGGCAACACTGAAGCTTTCTTT
TRBJ1-5,-,few,TRBV10-3,CAISLRRDQPQHF,TGTGCCATCAGCCTGAGACGGGATCAGCCCCAGCATTTT
TRBJ2-2,TRBD1,-,TRBV11-2,CASTWDRGLELFF,TGTGCCAGCACCTGGGACAGGGGGCTGGAGCTGTTTTTT
TRBJ2-5,TRBD1,few,TRBV12-3/TRBV12-4,CASSLGQGAWETQYF,TGTGCCAGCAGTTTGGGGCAGGGGGCTTGGGAGACCCAGTACTTC
TRBJ1-1,-,-,TRBV9,CASSVRQVGTEAFF,TGTGCCAGCAGCGTTAGGCAGGTGGGGACTGAAGCTTTCTTT
TRBJ2-7,-,-,TRBV5-1,CASMWIRATHDEQYF,TGCGCCAGCATGTGGATCCGGGCCACTCACGACGAGCAGTACTTC
TRBJ2-2,TRBD2,-,TRBV20-1,CSARSGGLAGGRTGELFF,TGCAGTGCTAGATCAGGCGGTTTAGCGGGGGGCCGGACCGGGGAGCTGTTTTTT
TRBJ1-1,TRBD1,few,TRBV12-3/TRBV12-4,CASSDRTGVNTEAFF,TGTGCCAGCAGTGACCGGACAGGGGTGAACACTGAAGCTTTCTTT
TRBJ2-7,TRBD1,few,TRBV10-3,CATDRGNNEQYF,TGTGCCACTGACAGGGGAAACAACGAGCAGTACTTC
TRBJ1-5,-,few,TRBV12-3/TRBV12-4,CASGTNAPPQHF,TGTGCCAGCGGGACAAACGCCCCGCCCCAGCATTTT
TRBJ2-3,-,few,TRBV4-1,CASSQTGLWTDTQYF,TGCGCCAGCAGCCAGACGGGGTTATGGACAGATACGCAGTATTTT
TRBJ1-2,-,-,TRBV27,CASSLLTDSGPNPYGYTF,TGTGCCAGCAGTTTATTGACCGATTCAGGGCCTAACCCCTATGGCTACACCTTC
TRBJ1-5,-,few,TRBV30,CAWSVRGNQPQHF,TGTGCCTGGAGTGTACGGGGCAATCAGCCCCAGCATTTT
TRBJ2-7,TRBD1,few,TRBV29-1,CSVEENRGDEQYF,TGCAGCGTTGAAGAAAACAGGGGCGACGAGCAGTACTTC
TRBJ2-7,-,few,TRBV4-2,CASRWTESSYEQYF,TGTGCCAGCAGGTGGACAGAGTCCTCCTACGAGCAGTACTTC
TRBJ2-7,TRBD2,-,TRBV29-1,CSVNSGRAHEQYF,TGCAGCGTCAACAGCGGGAGGGCCCATGAGCAGTACTTC
TRBJ2-3,TRBD2,few,TRBV11-2,CASSRTLISSGSSADTQYF,TGTGCCAGCAGCCGAACACTAATTTCTAGCGGGAGTTCGGCAGATACGCAGTATTTT
TRBJ2-7,-,-,TRBV3-1,CASSQWTDSNYEQYF,TGTGCCAGCAGCCAGTGGACAGACTCCAACTACGAGCAGTACTTC
TRBJ2-4,TRBD1,many,TRBV20-1,CSARLYRGGKNIQYF,TGCAGTGCTAGACTTTACAGGGGTGGCAAAAACATTCAGTACTTC
TRBJ2-6,-,once,TRBV21-1,CASSRGWTPSGANVLTF,TGTGCCAGCAGCAGGGGCTGGACTCCCTCTGGGGCCAACGTCCTGACTTTC